The 10 T cell receptor beta chains reported below all come from one sample, sequenced in a study of OX40 agonist ivuxolimab in advanced cancers. Produced via immunoSEQ multiplex PCR; TCRdb's table is partial and in-frame only. The sample carries more than 80,000 clones, about 89% recorded once. Material: CD4+ or CD8+ T cells sorted from blood, obtained in a trial of the OX40 agonist ivuxolimab. Source of these receptors: an adult with an advanced solid tumor such as melanoma, head and neck, liver or kidney cancer.

This clone was recorded once. The chain combines TRBV19 with TRBJ2-6; TRBD2 agrees at 9 bases. Trimming removed 5 bases from V and 4 bases from J; junction bases left unmatched: 9. Germline V gives CDR1 LNHDA, CDR2 SQIVND (reference sequence). The CDR3 covers 17 residues. CDR3 coding DNA: TGTGCCAGTAGTTCTATAGCGGGGGTATCCGGGGCCAACGTCCTGACTTTC. This translates into CASSSIAGVSGANVLTF.

The V call is TRBV11-3, the J call TRBJ2-7, with 9 bases lining up with TRBD2. Germline CDR1 and CDR2: SGHNT and YENEEA. Trimming removed 2 bases from V and 5 bases from J; junction bases left unmatched: 4. The CDR3 extends over 14 amino acids. The CDR3 nucleotides read TGTGCCAGCAGCTTATCCAGCGGGAGGAACGAGCAGTACTTC. The encoded protein is CASSLSSGRNEQYF.

This sequence joins TRBV7-2 and TRBJ2-1; possibly TRBD2 for D (6 bases). V lost 2 bases to trimming and J lost 10 bases, with 12 bases between them. Per the germline V gene, CDR1 is SGHTA and CDR2 is FQGNSA. This CDR3 has 13 amino acids. Here the CDR3 reads CASSLPSALEQFF. CDR3 bases: TGTGCCAGCAGCTTACCTAGCGCTCTCGAGCAGTTCTTC.

The rearrangement links TRBV19 to TRBJ2-5; TRBD1 matches 8 bases. CDR3 length equals 13 residues. The V gene end was trimmed by 6 bases and the J gene end by 2 bases; junction bases not matched to a gene: 2. The germline V gene has CDR1 LNHDA and CDR2 SQIVND (reference sequence). CDR3 sequence: CASRRQGQETQYF. The DNA of the CDR3 is TGTGCCAGTAGACGACAGGGGCAAGAGACCCAGTACTTC. Variable domain in full (rest from reference TRBV19 and TRBJ2-5): DGGITQSPKYLFRKEGQNVTLSCEQNLNHDAMYWYRQDPGQGLRLIYYSQIVNDFQKGDIAEGYSVSREKKESFPLTVTSAQKNPTAFYLCASRRQGQETQYFGPGTRLLVL.

The CDR3 reads CASSQEGSGNTIYF. The CDR3 DNA is TGCGCCAGCAGCCAAGAGGGCTCTGGAAACACCATATATTTT. This chain connects TRBV4-1 to TRBJ1-3; no clear D. CDR1 and CDR2 (germline): MGHRA, YSYEKL. V was cut by 0 bases and J by 0 bases, with 3 bases left in between. The CDR3 spans 14 residues.

This clone was detected only once. J is TRBJ1-3 and V is TRBV7-9; tentatively, D is TRBD1 (5 bases). Trimming shortened V by 3 bases and J by 2 bases, and 8 bases separated the two germline ends. The CDR3 spans 14 residues. Germline CDR1 and CDR2: SEHNR and FQNEAQ (reference sequence). The chain's CDR3 is CASSFEGTGNTIYF. The DNA for the CDR3 is TGTGCCAGCAGCTTCGAGGGGACTGGAAACACCATATATTTT.

This chain links TRBV5-6 with TRBJ2-7; TRBD2 aligns across 13 bases. V shed 4 bases, J shed 9 bases, and the junction held 7 bases outside the gene matches. The CDR3 runs to 14 residues. The germline gives CDR1 SGHDT, CDR2 YYEEEE. DNA of the CDR3: TGTGCCAGCAGCACAGGACTAGCGGGAGCCCGGCAGTACTTC. It is translated as CASSTGLAGARQYF.

This clone was seen just once. The chain joins TRBV5-1 to TRBJ2-2, with D perhaps assigned TRBD1 or TRBD2 (5 bases each). The CDR3 consists of 15 residues. Germline CDR1 reads SGHRS; CDR2 reads YFSETQ. Trimming shortened V by 4 bases and J by 6 bases, and 16 bases separated the two germline ends. The CDR3 sequence: CASSPRPGTSGELFF. The DNA for the CDR3 is TGCGCCAGCAGCCCGCGGCCGGGGACCTCCGGGGAGCTGTTTTTT. Based on the CDR3 plus reference TRBV5-1 and TRBJ2-2, the full variable domain is KAGVTQTPRYLIKTRGQQVTLSCSPISGHRSVSWYQQTPGQGLQFLFEYFSETQRNKGNFPGRFSGRQFSNSRSEMNVSTLELGDSALYLCASSPRPGTSGELFFGEGSRLTVL.

The table lists this clone with a count of one. The CDR3 protein is CASSFPRDRGSSGANVLTF. CDR3 sequence (DNA): TGTGCCAGCAGCTTCCCCCGGGACAGGGGAAGCTCTGGGGCCAACGTCCTGACTTTC. The genes are TRBV5-6 and TRBJ2-6; 10 bases line up with TRBD1. J gave up 0 bases and V 2 bases, and 8 bases lay outside the gene matches. Germline CDR1 SGHDT, CDR2 YYEEEE. The CDR3 is made up of 19 amino acids.

This chain connects TRBV2 to TRBJ2-1; 8 positions agree with TRBD2. Germline CDR1 is SNHLY and CDR2 is FYNNEI. The CDR3 length is 14 residues. The V gene end was trimmed by 9 bases and the J gene end by 9 bases; junction bases not matched to a gene: 13. This chain's CDR3 is CASSQAGARTEQFF. The CDR3 DNA is TGTGCCAGTAGTCAAGCGGGAGCTAGGACTGAGCAGTTCTTC.